The 13 T cell receptor beta chains given below trace back to one sample, sequenced in a study of T cell responses to AZD1222 COVID-19 vaccine. Using immunoSEQ multiplex PCR, the repertoire was profiled, and TCRdb retains in-frame clones only, with some absent. Of roughly 100,000 clones in the sample, roughly 90% were seen once. The starting material was peripheral blood, obtained on day 0 of AZD1222 vaccination. The source of these receptors is an adult in good health.

V gene TRBV18 combines with J gene TRBJ1-6; 9 nucleotides line up with TRBD1. The CDR3 length is 16 residues. Germline V gene data show CDR1 as KGHSH and CDR2 as LQKENI. The V and J ends lost 1 base and 7 bases, in that order; junction bases with no gene match: 5. This CDR3 is CASSPLRDRVNSPLHF. DNA for the CDR3: TGTGCCAGCTCACCACTCCGGGACAGGGTCAATTCACCCCTCCACTTT.

The chain uses TRBV27 and TRBJ2-1, with 9 bases lining up with TRBD2. V was clipped by 7 bases and J by 3 bases; unmatched bases: 7. Germline V gives CDR1 MNHEY, CDR2 SMNVEV (reference sequence). The CDR3 sequence is 15 residues long. The CDR3 nucleotides read TGTGCCAGCAAACCGGGACTAGCCTACTACAATGAGCAGTTCTTC. Its protein product is CASKPGLAYYNEQFF.

The CDR3 nucleotides read TGTGCCTGGAGCGGCACACAGGGAACGGTCTACGAGCAGTACTTC. Translated: CAWSGTQGTVYEQYF. This chain joins TRBV30 and TRBJ2-7, with D possibly being TRBD1 (6 bases). Germline lookup yields CDR1 GTSNPN and CDR2 SVGIG (reference sequence). With 3 bases removed from V and 3 bases from J, the gap between germline ends came to 18 bases. The CDR3 has 15 amino acids.

This clone was detected once. The chain links TRBV18 to TRBJ2-3; 7 bases map to TRBD1. The length of the CDR3 is 15 residues. Trimming took 4 bases from V and 2 from J; bases not matched to a gene: 6. The germline V gene encodes CDR1 KGHSH and CDR2 LQKENI. The CDR3 protein is CASSQRTGLTDTQYF. The CDR3 coding sequence is TGTGCCAGCTCACAGCGGACAGGACTCACAGATACGCAGTATTTT.

The V call is TRBV7-9, the J call TRBJ2-1; TRBD2 aligns across 10 bases. The CDR3 runs to 17 residues. In germline, CDR1 is SEHNR, CDR2 FQNEAQ (reference sequence). V was clipped by 1 base and J by 7 bases; unmatched bases: 10. The CDR3 reads CASSLGALAGVINEQFF. DNA for the CDR3: TGTGCCAGCAGCTTAGGGGCCCTAGCGGGAGTTATAAATGAGCAGTTCTTC.

The chain carries TRBV7-6 and TRBJ2-7; D is possibly TRBD1 (7 bases). CDR1 is SGHVS and CDR2 is FNYEAQ in the germline V gene. Trimming left V 2 bases short and J 2 bases short, with 16 bases between. This CDR3 has 16 residues. CDR3 amino acids: CASSLTPQGGTYEQYF. In DNA, the CDR3 is TGTGCCAGCAGCTTAACCCCTCAGGGGGGAACCTACGAGCAGTACTTC. Full variable domain (remainder filled in from reference TRBV7-6 and TRBJ2-7): GAGVSQSPRYKVTKRGQDVALRCDPISGHVSLYWYRQALGQGPEFLTYFNYEAQQDKSGLPNDRFSAERPEGSISTLTIQRTEQRDSAMYRCASSLTPQGGTYEQYFGPGTRLTVT.

The chain has TRBV10-3 and TRBJ1-3, with TRBD1 matching 9 bases. Germline CDR1 and CDR2: ENHRY and SYGVKD. The V and J ends lost 3 bases and 3 bases, in that order; junction bases with no gene match: 3. There are 15 residues in the CDR3. The CDR3 reads CAISEGTGSGNTIYF. The CDR3 DNA is TGTGCCATCAGTGAAGGGACAGGGAGTGGAAACACCATATATTTT.

The V and J genes are TRBV13 and TRBJ1-3, with TRBD1 matching over 8 bases. In germline, CDR1 is PRHDT, CDR2 FYEKMQ (reference sequence). The CDR3 is 17 residues long. Trimming removed 4 bases from V and 0 bases from J; junction bases left unmatched: 8. The CDR3 region has the DNA TGTGCCAGCAGCTCAGACCAGGGGGCCATCTCTGGAAACACCATATATTTT. Translated, it gives CASSSDQGAISGNTIYF.

The V and J genes are TRBV6-2 or TRBV6-3 and TRBJ2-1, with D possibly called TRBD1 or TRBD2 (5 bases each). This CDR3 spans 15 amino acids. In germline, CDR1 is MNHEY, CDR2 SVGEGT. V shed 5 bases and J shed 7 bases, with 18 bases lying between them. The CDR3 sequence: CASSPDGTVENEQFF. In DNA, the CDR3 is TGTGCCAGCAGTCCCGATGGGACGGTGGAAAATGAGCAGTTCTTC.

The chain uses TRBV7-3 and TRBJ2-7; TRBD1 matches 9 bases. The CDR3 is made up of 14 amino acids. The V gene's germline CDR1 is SGHTA and CDR2 FQGTGA. With V trimmed by 3 bases and J by 3 bases, 3 bases remained unmatched. CDR3 bases: TGTGCCAGCAGCTTGACAGGGGGAAACTACGAGCAGTACTTC. It is translated as CASSLTGGNYEQYF.

The rearrangement joins TRBV18 to TRBJ1-1; the D is unclear. Germline CDR1 reads KGHSH; CDR2 reads LQKENI. The CDR3 totals 12 residues. V was cut by 2 bases and J by 4 bases, with 5 bases left in between. The CDR3 coding sequence is TGTGCCAGCTCACCAATGACCACTGAAGCTTTCTTT. Encoded protein: CASSPMTTEAFF. The full variable domain, with the rest looked up from reference TRBV18 and TRBJ1-1, is NAGVMQNPRHLVRRRGQEARLRCSPMKGHSHVYWYRQLPEEGLKFMVYLQKENIIDESGMPKERFSAEFPKEGPSILRIQQVVRGDSAAYFCASSPMTTEAFFGQGTRLTVV.

This chain connects TRBV6-5 to TRBJ2-2, with D possibly being TRBD2 (5 bases). V was trimmed by 9 bases and J by 0 bases, leaving 8 bases between them. CDR1 and CDR2 from the germline V gene are MNHEY and SVGAGI. The CDR3 extends over 13 amino acids. CDR3 residues: CASRTPNTGELFF. The CDR3 coding sequence is TGTGCCAGTAGGACTCCGAACACCGGGGAGCTGTTTTTT.

V gene TRBV7-8 combines with J gene TRBJ1-6; 7 nucleotides line up with TRBD1. Looked up from germline, CDR1 is SGHVS and CDR2 is FQNEAQ. Trimming cost V 5 bases and J 1 base; bases outside gene matches: 8. The CDR3 is 17 residues long. The CDR3 loop reads CASSLWTGGSYNSPLHF. In nucleotides, the CDR3 is TGTGCCAGCAGCCTATGGACAGGTGGATCCTATAATTCACCCCTCCACTTT.